The rows below give T cell receptor beta chains drawn from one sample of a study of blood T cells in healthy people across ages. TCRdb fed the 5' RACE reads into MiXCR, producing one record per CDR3 protein. The sample lists around 1,000,000 distinct CDR3 sequences, approximately 38% occurring once. The sequencing sample was made of blood. The receptor source for this set is a man aged 18 to 30 in good health. The CDR3 runs from the conserved cysteine through the conserved F or W. A D gene is named only where the DNA matches it firmly. Not every row has a clone size; where given, it reads once, few, many or a size class.

clone size: NA; V gene: TRBV12-3/TRBV12-4; D gene: TRBD2; J gene: TRBJ2-2; CDR3 protein: CASSFGGVGTGELFF; CDR3 DNA: TGTGCCAGCAGTTTTGGGGGGGTAGGGACCGGGGAGCTGTTTTTT
clone size: few; V gene: TRBV29-1; D gene: TRBD1; J gene: TRBJ2-7; CDR3 protein: CSVAYVGTGGYEQYF; CDR3 DNA: TGCAGCGTTGCTTATGTTGGGACAGGGGGCTACGAGCAGTACTTC
clone size: NA; V gene: TRBV6-6; D gene: NA; J gene: TRBJ2-5; CDR3 protein: CASSYARNGRETQYF; CDR3 DNA: TGTGCCAGCAGTTACGCAAGGAACGGCCGGGAGACCCAGTACTTC
clone size: NA; V gene: TRBV9; D gene: TRBD1; J gene: TRBJ2-7; CDR3 protein: CASSPRTGGLYEQYF; CDR3 DNA: TGTGCCAGCAGCCCACGGACAGGGGGACTTTACGAGCAGTACTTC
clone size: few; V gene: TRBV2; D gene: NA; J gene: TRBJ1-1; CDR3 protein: CASSERSTEAFF; CDR3 DNA: TGTGCCAGCAGTGAACGGAGCACTGAAGCTTTCTTT
clone size: NA; V gene: TRBV7-2; D gene: TRBD1; J gene: TRBJ1-1; CDR3 protein: CASSQQGTNTEAFF; CDR3 DNA: TGTGCCAGCAGCCAACAGGGGACGAACACTGAAGCTTTCTTT
clone size: many; V gene: TRBV24-1; D gene: NA; J gene: TRBJ1-2; CDR3 protein: CATSDGQNYGYTF; CDR3 DNA: TGTGCCACCAGTGATGGACAGAACTATGGCTACACCTTC
clone size: NA; V gene: TRBV3-1; D gene: TRBD2; J gene: TRBJ2-3; CDR3 protein: CASSQDPGRETQYF; CDR3 DNA: TGTGCCAGCAGCCAAGACCCAGGGAGGGAGACGCAGTATTTT
clone size: NA; V gene: TRBV5-1; D gene: NA; J gene: TRBJ2-5; CDR3 protein: CASSLLGRDYNEQYF; CDR3 DNA: TGCGCCAGCAGCTTGCTGGGACGGGATTACAATGAGCAGTACTTC
clone size: NA; V gene: TRBV6-1; D gene: NA; J gene: TRBJ2-7; CDR3 protein: CASSERTVYNEQYF; CDR3 DNA: TGTGCCAGCAGTGAAAGGACAGTATACAATGAGCAGTACTTC
clone size: NA; V gene: TRBV11-2; D gene: NA; J gene: TRBJ2-1; CDR3 protein: CASSLGKTLSYNEQFF; CDR3 DNA: TGTGCCAGCAGCTTAGGAAAAACGCTATCCTACAATGAGCAGTTCTTC
clone size: NA; V gene: TRBV4-1; D gene: TRBD2; J gene: TRBJ2-1; CDR3 protein: CASSQADASGGIQETQFF; CDR3 DNA: TGCGCCAGCAGCCAGGCGGACGCTAGCGGGGGAATACAAGAGACCCAGTTCTTC
clone size: NA; V gene: TRBV7-6; D gene: NA; J gene: TRBJ1-2; CDR3 protein: CASSLDADSFYGYTF; CDR3 DNA: TGTGCCAGCAGCTTAGACGCTGACAGCTTCTATGGCTACACCTTC
clone size: few; V gene: TRBV12-3/TRBV12-4; D gene: NA; J gene: TRBJ2-5; CDR3 protein: CASTPDTVYETQYF; CDR3 DNA: TGTGCCAGCACTCCAGACACGGTTTATGAGACCCAGTACTTC
clone size: NA; V gene: TRBV29-1; D gene: NA; J gene: TRBJ2-1; CDR3 protein: CSVIGTGEQFF; CDR3 DNA: TGCAGCGTAATAGGTACGGGAGAGCAGTTCTTC
clone size: few; V gene: TRBV6-6; D gene: TRBD1; J gene: TRBJ1-2; CDR3 protein: CASIDRAGYGYTF; CDR3 DNA: TGTGCCAGCATCGACAGGGCGGGCTATGGCTACACCTTC
clone size: NA; V gene: TRBV14; D gene: TRBD1; J gene: TRBJ1-4; CDR3 protein: CASSHRGLGRIEELFF; CDR3 DNA: TGTGCCAGCAGCCACAGGGGGCTAGGTCGTATTGAAGAACTGTTTTTT
clone size: NA; V gene: TRBV6-6; D gene: TRBD1; J gene: TRBJ1-3; CDR3 protein: CASSYSGQGSGNTIYF; CDR3 DNA: TGTGCCAGCAGTTACTCGGGACAGGGATCTGGAAACACCATATATTTT
clone size: NA; V gene: TRBV10-3; D gene: NA; J gene: TRBJ1-1; CDR3 protein: CAIRREGDTEAFF; CDR3 DNA: TGTGCCATCCGTCGGGAAGGAGACACTGAAGCTTTCTTT
clone size: NA; V gene: TRBV7-2; D gene: NA; J gene: TRBJ2-7; CDR3 protein: CASSLGRQGHEQYF; CDR3 DNA: TGTGCCAGCAGCTTAGGACGGCAGGGACACGAGCAGTACTTC
clone size: few; V gene: TRBV11-2; D gene: NA; J gene: TRBJ1-4; CDR3 protein: CASSLVWREKLFF; CDR3 DNA: TGTGCCAGCAGCTTAGTCTGGCGGGAAAAACTGTTTTTT
clone size: NA; V gene: TRBV4-2; D gene: NA; J gene: TRBJ1-3; CDR3 protein: CASSPTGNSGNTIYF; CDR3 DNA: TGTGCCAGCAGTCCGACGGGCAACTCTGGAAACACCATATATTTT
clone size: few; V gene: TRBV6-2/TRBV6-3; D gene: NA; J gene: TRBJ2-1; CDR3 protein: CASSYSRAYNEQFF; CDR3 DNA: TGTGCCAGCAGTTATAGTAGGGCCTACAATGAGCAGTTCTTC
clone size: NA; V gene: TRBV6-6; D gene: NA; J gene: TRBJ2-3; CDR3 protein: CASSYSIWVHTDTQYF; CDR3 DNA: TGTGCCAGCAGTTACTCGATCTGGGTCCACACAGATACGCAGTATTTT
clone size: few; V gene: TRBV20-1; D gene: NA; J gene: TRBJ2-3; CDR3 protein: CSASPSPIPTDTQYF; CDR3 DNA: TGCAGTGCTAGCCCCAGTCCAATACCCACAGATACGCAGTATTTT
clone size: NA; V gene: TRBV20-1; D gene: NA; J gene: TRBJ2-3; CDR3 protein: CSAVPQVTDTQYF; CDR3 DNA: TGCAGTGCTGTCCCCCAGGTCACAGATACGCAGTATTTT
clone size: many; V gene: TRBV20-1; D gene: NA; J gene: TRBJ2-7; CDR3 protein: CSARSDGYEQYF; CDR3 DNA: TGCAGTGCCCGATCTGACGGTTACGAGCAGTACTTC
clone size: NA; V gene: TRBV3-1; D gene: TRBD1; J gene: TRBJ1-1; CDR3 protein: CASSQPTGGPTEAFF; CDR3 DNA: TGTGCCAGCAGCCAGCCGACAGGGGGCCCCACTGAAGCTTTCTTT
clone size: few; V gene: TRBV6-2/TRBV6-3; D gene: NA; J gene: TRBJ1-5; CDR3 protein: CASLGFPNQPQHF; CDR3 DNA: TGTGCCAGCTTAGGCTTTCCCAATCAGCCCCAGCATTTT
clone size: NA; V gene: TRBV13; D gene: NA; J gene: TRBJ2-1; CDR3 protein: CASSIGDSGNEQFF; CDR3 DNA: TGTGCCAGCAGCATAGGGGATAGCGGCAATGAGCAGTTCTTC
clone size: few; V gene: TRBV11-2; D gene: NA; J gene: TRBJ1-1; CDR3 protein: CASSLDYTEEGTEAFF; CDR3 DNA: TGTGCCAGCAGCTTAGATTACACTGAGGAGGGCACTGAAGCTTTCTTT
clone size: NA; V gene: TRBV11-2; D gene: TRBD1; J gene: TRBJ2-1; CDR3 protein: CASQLIRDRASWSWVTDEQFF; CDR3 DNA: TGTGCCAGCCAGCTTATTCGGGACAGGGCTAGTTGGAGTTGGGTTACGGATGAGCAGTTCTTC
clone size: NA; V gene: TRBV6-2/TRBV6-3; D gene: NA; J gene: TRBJ2-7; CDR3 protein: CASRDPRGSPLYEQYF; CDR3 DNA: TGTGCCAGCAGGGACCCCCGGGGGTCCCCCCTCTACGAGCAGTACTTC